This record looks at one T cell receptor beta chain sequence and its context. Antigen specificity is unknown. PCR amplification relied on 60 Vbeta primers (plus 13 Jbeta primers). Repertoires were generated with immunoSEQ multiplex PCR, while TCRdb's copy carries only in-frame clones and drops some. In total, the table holds about 160,000 clones. This entry is derived from a study of cytomegalovirus exposure and HLA in healthy donors. Regarding the study as a whole: Later analysis associated a missense DCLRE1C variant with TCR beta V- and J-gene trimming.

This clonotype was sampled from a man in his thirties or forties in good health and CMV-seronegative. Sequencing was performed on PBMCs.

Here the CDR3 reads CASSIRAQRSNQPQHF. CDR3 coding DNA: TGTGCCAGCAGTATCAGGGCACAAAGAAGCAATCAGCCCCAGCATTTT. This rearrangement joins TRBV28 to TRBJ1-5; D perhaps matches TRBD1 (5 bases). CDR3 length: 16 amino acids. Trimming took 5 bases from V and 1 from J, leaving 15 bases between them. Germline CDR1 and CDR2: MDHEN and SYDVKM.